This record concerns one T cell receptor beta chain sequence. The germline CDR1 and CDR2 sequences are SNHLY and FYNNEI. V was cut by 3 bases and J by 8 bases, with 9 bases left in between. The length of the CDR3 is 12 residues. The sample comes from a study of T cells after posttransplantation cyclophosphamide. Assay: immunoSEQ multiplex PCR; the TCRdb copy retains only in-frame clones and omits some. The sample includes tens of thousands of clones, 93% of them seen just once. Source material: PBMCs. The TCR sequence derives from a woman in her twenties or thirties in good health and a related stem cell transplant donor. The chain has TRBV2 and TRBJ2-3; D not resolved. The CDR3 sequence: CASSDELSTQYF. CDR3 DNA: TGTGCCAGCAGTGATGAGCTAAGTACGCAGTATTTT.